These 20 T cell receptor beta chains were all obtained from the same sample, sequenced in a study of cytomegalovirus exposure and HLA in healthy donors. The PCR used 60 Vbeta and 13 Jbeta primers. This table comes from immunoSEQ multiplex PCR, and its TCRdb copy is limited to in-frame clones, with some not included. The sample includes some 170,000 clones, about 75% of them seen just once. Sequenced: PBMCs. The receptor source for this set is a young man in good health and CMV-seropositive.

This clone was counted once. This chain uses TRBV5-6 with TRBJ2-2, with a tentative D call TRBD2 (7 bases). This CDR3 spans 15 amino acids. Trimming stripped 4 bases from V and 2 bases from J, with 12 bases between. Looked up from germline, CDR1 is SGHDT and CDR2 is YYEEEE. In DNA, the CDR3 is TGTGCCAGCAGCCGGGGGGCAGTAAACACCGGGGAGCTGTTTTTT. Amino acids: CASSRGAVNTGELFF.

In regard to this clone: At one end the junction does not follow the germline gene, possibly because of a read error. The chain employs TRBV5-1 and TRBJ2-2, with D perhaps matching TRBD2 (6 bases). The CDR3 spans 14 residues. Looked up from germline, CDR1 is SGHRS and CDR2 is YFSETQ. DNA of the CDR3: TGCGCCAGCAGCTTGGTCGGGGGTACCGGGGAGGTGTTTTTT. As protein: CASSLVGGTGEVFF. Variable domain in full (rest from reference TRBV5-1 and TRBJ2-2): KAGVTQTPRYLIKTRGQQVTLSCSPISGHRSVSWYQQTPGQGLQFLFEYFSETQRNKGNFPGRFSGRQFSNSRSEMNVSTLELGDSALYLCASSLVGGTGEVFFGEGSRLTVL.

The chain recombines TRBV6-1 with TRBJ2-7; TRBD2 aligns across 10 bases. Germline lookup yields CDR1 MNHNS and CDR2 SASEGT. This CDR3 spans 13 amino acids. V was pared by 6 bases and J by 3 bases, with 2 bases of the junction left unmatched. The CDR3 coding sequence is TGTGCCAGCAGCCGACTAGCGGGCTACGAGCAGTACGTC. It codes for CASSRLAGYEQYV.

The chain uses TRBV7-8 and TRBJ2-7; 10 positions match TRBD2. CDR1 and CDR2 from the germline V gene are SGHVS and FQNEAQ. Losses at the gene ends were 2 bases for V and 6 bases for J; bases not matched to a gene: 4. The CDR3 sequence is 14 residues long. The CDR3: CASSLRASGGEQYV. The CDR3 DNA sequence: TGTGCCAGCAGCTTAAGGGCTAGCGGGGGCGAGCAGTACGTC.

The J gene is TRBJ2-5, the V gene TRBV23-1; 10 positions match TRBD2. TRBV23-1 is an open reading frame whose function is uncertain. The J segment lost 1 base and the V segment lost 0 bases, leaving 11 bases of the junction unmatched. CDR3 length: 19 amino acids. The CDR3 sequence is CASSQSGGQREGLQETQYF. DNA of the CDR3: TGCGCCAGCAGTCAATCGGGGGGGCAGCGGGAGGGCCTCCAAGAGACCCAGTACTTC.

The CDR3 sequence is CSVEKDIDSGANVLTF. CDR3 DNA: TGCAGCGTTGAAAAGGACATCGACTCTGGGGCCAACGTCCTGACTTTC. V usage is TRBV29-1 and J usage is TRBJ2-6; D perhaps matches TRBD1 (5 bases). Trimming stripped 2 bases from V and 0 bases from J, with 11 bases between. The CDR3 length is 16 residues. CDR1 and CDR2 (germline): SQVTM, ANQGSEA. The whole variable domain, remainder taken from reference TRBV29-1 and TRBJ2-6, is SAVISQKPSRDICQRGTSLTIQCQVDSQVTMMFWYRQQPGQSLTLIATANQGSEATYESGFVIDKFPISRPNLTFSTLTVSNMSPEDSSIYLCSVEKDIDSGANVLTFGAGSRLTVL.

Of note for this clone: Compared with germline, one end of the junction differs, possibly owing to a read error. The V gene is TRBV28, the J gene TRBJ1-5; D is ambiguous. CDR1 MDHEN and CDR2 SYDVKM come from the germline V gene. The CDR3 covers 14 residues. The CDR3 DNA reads TGTGCCAGCAGTTTGGATCCCGGAGGTCAGCCCCGGCATTTT. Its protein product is CASSLDPGGQPRHF.

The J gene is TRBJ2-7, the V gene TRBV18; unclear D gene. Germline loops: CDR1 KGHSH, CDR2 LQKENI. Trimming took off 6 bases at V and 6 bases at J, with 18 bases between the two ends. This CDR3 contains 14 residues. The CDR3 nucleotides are TGTGCCAGCTCCCCCCGACAAGATCCTCTCGAGCAGTACGTC. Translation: CASSPRQDPLEQYV.

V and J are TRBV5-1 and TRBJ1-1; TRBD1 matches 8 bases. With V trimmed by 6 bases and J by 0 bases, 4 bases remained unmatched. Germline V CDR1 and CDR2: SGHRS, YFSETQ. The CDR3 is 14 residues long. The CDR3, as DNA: TGCGCCAGCACCCGGACAGGGATGAACACTGAAGCTTTCTTT. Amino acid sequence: CASTRTGMNTEAFF. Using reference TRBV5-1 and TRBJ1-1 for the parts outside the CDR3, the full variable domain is KAGVTQTPRYLIKTRGQQVTLSCSPISGHRSVSWYQQTPGQGLQFLFEYFSETQRNKGNFPGRFSGRQFSNSRSEMNVSTLELGDSALYLCASTRTGMNTEAFFGQGTRLTVV.

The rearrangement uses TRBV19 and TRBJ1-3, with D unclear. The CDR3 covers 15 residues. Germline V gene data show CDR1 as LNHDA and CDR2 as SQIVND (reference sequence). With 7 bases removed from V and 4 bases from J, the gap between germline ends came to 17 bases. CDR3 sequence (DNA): TGTGCCAGTACTAGAATCGGGAGCTACGGAAACACCATATATTTT. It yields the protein CASTRIGSYGNTIYF.

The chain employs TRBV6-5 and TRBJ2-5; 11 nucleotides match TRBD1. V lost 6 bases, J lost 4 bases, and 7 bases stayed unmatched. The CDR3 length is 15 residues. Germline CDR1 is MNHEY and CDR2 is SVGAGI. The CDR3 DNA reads TGTGCCAGCAGCTATGGACAGGGGGCGGGAGAGACCCAGTACTTC. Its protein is CASSYGQGAGETQYF.

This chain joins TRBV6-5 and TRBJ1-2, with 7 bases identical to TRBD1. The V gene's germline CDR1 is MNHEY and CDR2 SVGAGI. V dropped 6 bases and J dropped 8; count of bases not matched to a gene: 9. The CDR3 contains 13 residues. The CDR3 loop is CASRTSTGNGYTF. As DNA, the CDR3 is TGTGCCAGCAGGACTTCGACAGGGAACGGCTACACCTTC.

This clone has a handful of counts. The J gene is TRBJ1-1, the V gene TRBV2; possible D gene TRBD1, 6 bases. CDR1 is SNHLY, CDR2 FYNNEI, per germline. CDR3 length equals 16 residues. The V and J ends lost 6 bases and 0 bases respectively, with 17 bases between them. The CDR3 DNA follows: TGTGCCAGCAGCCGAAACAGGGACCTCATGAACACTGAAGCTTTCTTT. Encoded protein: CASSRNRDLMNTEAFF.

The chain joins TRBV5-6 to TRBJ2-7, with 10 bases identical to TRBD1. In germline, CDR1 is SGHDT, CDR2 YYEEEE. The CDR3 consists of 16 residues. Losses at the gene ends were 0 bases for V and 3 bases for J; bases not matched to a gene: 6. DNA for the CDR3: TGTGCCAGCAGCTTGGGAGGGACAGGGGTCTACTACGAGCAGTACGTC. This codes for CASSLGGTGVYYEQYV.

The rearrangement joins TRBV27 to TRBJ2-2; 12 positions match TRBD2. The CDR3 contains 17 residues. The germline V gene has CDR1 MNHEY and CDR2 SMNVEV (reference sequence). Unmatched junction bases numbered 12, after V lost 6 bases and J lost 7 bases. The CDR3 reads CASRHRTSGMTNGELFF. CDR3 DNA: TGTGCCAGCAGACATCGGACTAGCGGGATGACGAACGGGGAGCTGTTTTTT.

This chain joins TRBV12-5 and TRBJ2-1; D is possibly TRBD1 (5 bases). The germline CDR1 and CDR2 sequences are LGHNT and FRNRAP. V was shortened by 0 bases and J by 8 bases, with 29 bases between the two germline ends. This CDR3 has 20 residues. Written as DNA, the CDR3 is TGTGCTAGTGGTTTGGTACAAAAGAGGACACTAAGTACCCTGGTAGATGAGCAGTTCTTC. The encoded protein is CASGLVQKRTLSTLVDEQFF.

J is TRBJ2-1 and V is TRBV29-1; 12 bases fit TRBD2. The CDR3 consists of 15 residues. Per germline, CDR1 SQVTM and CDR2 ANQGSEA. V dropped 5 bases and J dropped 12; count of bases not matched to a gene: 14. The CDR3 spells CSVQKGGLAGGSQFF. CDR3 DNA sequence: TGCAGCGTTCAAAAAGGGGGACTAGCGGGCGGATCGCAGTTCTTC.

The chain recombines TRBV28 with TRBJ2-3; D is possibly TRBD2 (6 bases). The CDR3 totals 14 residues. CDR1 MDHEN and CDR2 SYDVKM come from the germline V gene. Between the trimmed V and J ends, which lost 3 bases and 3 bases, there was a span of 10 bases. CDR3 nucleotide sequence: TGTGCCAGCAGTTTGGGCGGGGTAACAGATACGCAGTATTTT. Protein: CASSLGGVTDTQYF.

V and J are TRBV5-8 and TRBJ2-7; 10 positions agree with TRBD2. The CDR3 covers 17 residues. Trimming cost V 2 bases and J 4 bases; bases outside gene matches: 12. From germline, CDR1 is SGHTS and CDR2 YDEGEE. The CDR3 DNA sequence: TGTGCCAGCAGCTTTGGCCCGGGTAGCGGGGGGACTTACGAGCAGTACGTC. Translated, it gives CASSFGPGSGGTYEQYV.

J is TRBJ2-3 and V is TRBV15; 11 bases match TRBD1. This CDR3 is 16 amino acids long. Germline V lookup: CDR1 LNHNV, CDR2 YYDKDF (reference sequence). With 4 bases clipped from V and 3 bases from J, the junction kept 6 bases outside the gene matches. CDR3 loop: CATSTGQGGRTDTQYF. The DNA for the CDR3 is TGTGCCACCAGCACGGGACAGGGGGGGCGGACAGATACGCAGTATTTT.